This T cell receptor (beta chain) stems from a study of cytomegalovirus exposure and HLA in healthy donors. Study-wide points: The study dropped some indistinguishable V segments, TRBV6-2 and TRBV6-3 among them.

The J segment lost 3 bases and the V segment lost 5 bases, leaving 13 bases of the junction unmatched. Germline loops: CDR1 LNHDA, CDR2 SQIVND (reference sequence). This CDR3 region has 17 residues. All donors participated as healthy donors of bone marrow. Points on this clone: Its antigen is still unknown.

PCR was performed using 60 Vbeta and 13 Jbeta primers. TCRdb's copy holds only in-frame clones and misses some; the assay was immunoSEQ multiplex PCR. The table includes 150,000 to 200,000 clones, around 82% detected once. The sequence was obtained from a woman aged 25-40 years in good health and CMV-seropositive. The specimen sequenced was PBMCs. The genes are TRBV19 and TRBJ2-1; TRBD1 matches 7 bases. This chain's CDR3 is CASSGPRRQGVYNEQFF. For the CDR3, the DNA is TGTGCCAGTAGTGGGCCACGACGGCAGGGGGTCTACAATGAGCAGTTCTTC.